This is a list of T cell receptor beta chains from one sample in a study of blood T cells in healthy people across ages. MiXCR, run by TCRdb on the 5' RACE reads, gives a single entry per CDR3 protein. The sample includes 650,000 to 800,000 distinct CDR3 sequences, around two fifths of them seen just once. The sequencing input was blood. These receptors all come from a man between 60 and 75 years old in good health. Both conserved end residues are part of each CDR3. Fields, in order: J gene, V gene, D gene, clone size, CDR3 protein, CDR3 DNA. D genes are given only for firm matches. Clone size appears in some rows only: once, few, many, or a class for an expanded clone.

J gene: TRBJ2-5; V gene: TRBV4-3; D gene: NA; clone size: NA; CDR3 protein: CASSQDGSVQETQYF; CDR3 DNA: TGCGCCAGCAGTCAAGATGGTTCGGTTCAGGAGACCCAGTACTTC
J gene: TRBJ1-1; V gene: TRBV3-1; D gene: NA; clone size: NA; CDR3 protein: CASSQEMNTEAFF; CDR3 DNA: TGTGCCAGCAGTCAAGAAATGAACACTGAAGCTTTCTTT
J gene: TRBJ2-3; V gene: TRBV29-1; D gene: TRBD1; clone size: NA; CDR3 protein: CSVEPTGAQYF; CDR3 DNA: TGCAGCGTTGAACCCACAGGGGCGCAGTATTTT
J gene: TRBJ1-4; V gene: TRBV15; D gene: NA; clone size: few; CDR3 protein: CATSRDYLPGAANEKLFF; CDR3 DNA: TGTGCCACCAGCAGAGACTACCTCCCGGGCGCCGCTAATGAAAAACTGTTTTTT
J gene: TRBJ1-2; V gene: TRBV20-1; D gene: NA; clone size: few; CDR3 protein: CSAPFTGYYGYTF; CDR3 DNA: TGCAGTGCACCTTTTACGGGCTACTATGGCTACACCTTC
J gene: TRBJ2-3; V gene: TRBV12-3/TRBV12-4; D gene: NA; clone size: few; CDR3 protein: CASSPFPGDRRLGTQYF; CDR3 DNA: TGTGCCAGCAGCCCTTTCCCTGGGGACCGTAGACTGGGTACGCAGTATTTT
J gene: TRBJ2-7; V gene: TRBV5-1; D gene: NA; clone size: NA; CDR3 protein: CASSLAPDYYERYF; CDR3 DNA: TGCGCCAGCAGCTTGGCCCCGGACTACTACGAGCGGTACTTC
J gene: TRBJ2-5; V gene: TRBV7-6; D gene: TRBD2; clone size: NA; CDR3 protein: CASSLLPSGAQETQYF; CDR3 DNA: TGTGCCAGCAGCTTATTGCCTAGCGGGGCTCAAGAGACCCAGTACTTC
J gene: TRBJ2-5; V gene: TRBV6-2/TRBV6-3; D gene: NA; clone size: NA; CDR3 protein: CASSRRGFRETQYF; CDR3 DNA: TGTGCCAGCAGCCGACGTGGTTTCCGGGAGACCCAGTACTTC
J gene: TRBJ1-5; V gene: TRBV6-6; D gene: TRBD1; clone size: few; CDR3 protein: CASSRGQPNQPQHF; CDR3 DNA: TGTGCCAGCAGTCGGGGACAGCCTAATCAGCCCCAGCATTTT
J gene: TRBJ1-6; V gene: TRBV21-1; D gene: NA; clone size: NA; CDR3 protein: CASSKGDRVSPLHF; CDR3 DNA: TGTGCCAGCAGCAAAGGGGACAGGGTTTCACCCCTCCACTTT
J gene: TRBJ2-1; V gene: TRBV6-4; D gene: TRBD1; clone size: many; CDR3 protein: CASSVGRGPYNEQFF; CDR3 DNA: TGTGCCAGCAGTGTCGGCAGGGGGCCCTACAATGAGCAGTTCTTC
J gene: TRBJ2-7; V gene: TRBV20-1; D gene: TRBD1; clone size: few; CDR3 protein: CSARETGGNEQYF; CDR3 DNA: TGCAGTGCTAGAGAGACAGGGGGCAACGAGCAGTACTTC
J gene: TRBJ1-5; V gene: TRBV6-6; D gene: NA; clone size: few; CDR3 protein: CASSSGQSESPQHF; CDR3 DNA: TGTGCCAGCAGTTCAGGACAGAGCGAATCGCCCCAGCATTTT
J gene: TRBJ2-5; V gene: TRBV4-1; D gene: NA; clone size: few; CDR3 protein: CASSRIRLAETQYF; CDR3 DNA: TGCGCCAGCAGCCGCATTAGGCTGGCAGAGACCCAGTACTTC
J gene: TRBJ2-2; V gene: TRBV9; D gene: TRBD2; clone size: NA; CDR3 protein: CACSVSSSGYSNTGELFF; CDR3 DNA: TGTGCCTGCAGCGTATCGTCTAGCGGATATTCGAACACCGGGGAGCTGTTTTTT
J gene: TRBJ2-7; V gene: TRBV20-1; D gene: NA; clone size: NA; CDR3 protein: CSARGHRATGGGISYEQYF; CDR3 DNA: TGCAGTGCTAGAGGGCACAGGGCCACTGGCGGGGGTATCTCCTACGAGCAGTACTTC
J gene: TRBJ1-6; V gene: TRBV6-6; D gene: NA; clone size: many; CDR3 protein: CASSGVGGSSPLHF; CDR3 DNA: TGTGCCAGCAGCGGGGTTGGGGGGAGTTCACCCCTCCACTTT
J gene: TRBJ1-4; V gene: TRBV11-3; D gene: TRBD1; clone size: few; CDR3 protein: CASSLSGGGSEKLFF; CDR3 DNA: TGTGCCAGCAGCTTATCAGGGGGCGGTAGTGAAAAACTGTTTTTT
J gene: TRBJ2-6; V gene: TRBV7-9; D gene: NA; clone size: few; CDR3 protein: CASSLGGAANVLTF; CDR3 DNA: TGTGCCAGCAGCTTAGGCGGCGCCGCCAACGTCCTGACTTTC
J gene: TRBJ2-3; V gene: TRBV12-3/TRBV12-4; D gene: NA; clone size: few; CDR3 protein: CASSPRETTDTQYF; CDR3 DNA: TGTGCCAGCAGCCCGAGGGAGACCACAGATACGCAGTATTTT
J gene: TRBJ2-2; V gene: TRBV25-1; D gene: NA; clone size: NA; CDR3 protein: CASSARPDTGELFF; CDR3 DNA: TGTGCCAGCAGTGCCCGCCCAGACACCGGGGAGCTGTTTTTT
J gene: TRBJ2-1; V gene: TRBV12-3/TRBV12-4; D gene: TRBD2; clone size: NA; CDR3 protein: CASSLAAGGYGEQFF; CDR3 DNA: TGTGCCAGCAGTTTAGCGGCGGGGGGGTATGGTGAGCAGTTCTTC
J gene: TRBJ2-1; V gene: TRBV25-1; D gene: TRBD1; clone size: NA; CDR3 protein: CASSELWDRGNNEQFF; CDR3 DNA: TGTGCCAGCAGTGAATTGTGGGACAGGGGAAACAATGAGCAGTTCTTC
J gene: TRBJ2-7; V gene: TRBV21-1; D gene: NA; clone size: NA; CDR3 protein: CASSKGRTVPDEQYF; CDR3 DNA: TGTGCCAGCAGTAAGGGACGTACTGTTCCCGACGAGCAGTACTTC
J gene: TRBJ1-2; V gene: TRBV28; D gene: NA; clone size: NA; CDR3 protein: CASSLSLSGNYGYTF; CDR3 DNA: TGTGCCAGCAGTTTATCCCTTTCGGGCAACTATGGCTACACCTTC
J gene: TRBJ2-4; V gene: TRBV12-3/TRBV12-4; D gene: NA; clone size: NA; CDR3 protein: CASSLGDKAKNIQYF; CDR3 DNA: TGTGCCAGCAGTTTAGGGGATAAGGCCAAAAACATTCAGTACTTC
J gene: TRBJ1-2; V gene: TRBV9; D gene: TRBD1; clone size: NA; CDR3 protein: CASSPRSGGYGYTF; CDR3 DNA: TGTGCCAGCTCACCACGGTCAGGGGGCTATGGCTACACCTTC
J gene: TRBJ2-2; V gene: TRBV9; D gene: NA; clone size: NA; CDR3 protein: CASSDTGTTGELFF; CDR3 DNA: TGTGCCAGCAGCGATACAGGGACCACCGGGGAGCTGTTTTTT
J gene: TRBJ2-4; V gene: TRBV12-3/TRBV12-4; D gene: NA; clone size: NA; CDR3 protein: CASSPLIAAAKNIQYF; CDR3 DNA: TGTGCCAGCAGTCCCCTTATAGCGGCGGCCAAAAACATTCAGTACTTC
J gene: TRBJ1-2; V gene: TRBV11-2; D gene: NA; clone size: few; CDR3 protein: CASSLGPGSPYGYTF; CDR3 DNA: TGTGCCAGCAGCTTAGGCCCAGGGTCCCCTTATGGCTACACCTTC
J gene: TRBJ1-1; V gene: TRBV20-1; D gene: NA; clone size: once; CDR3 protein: CSARSQGGNTEAFF; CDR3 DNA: TGCAGTGCTAGATCCCAAGGGGGTAACACTGAAGCTTTCTTT
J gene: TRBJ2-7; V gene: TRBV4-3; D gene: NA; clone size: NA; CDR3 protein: CASGEGTRRVHEQYF; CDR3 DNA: TGCGCCAGCGGCGAAGGGACTCGCCGAGTCCACGAGCAGTACTTC
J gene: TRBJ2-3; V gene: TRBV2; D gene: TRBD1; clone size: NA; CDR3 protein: CASSPESGTGAMVTQYF; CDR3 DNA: TGTGCCAGCAGCCCGGAATCCGGGACAGGGGCTATGGTTACGCAGTATTTT
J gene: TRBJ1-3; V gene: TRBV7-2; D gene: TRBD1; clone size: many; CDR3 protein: CASSPAGTGPGNTIYF; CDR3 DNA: TGTGCCAGCAGCCCAGCCGGGACAGGGCCTGGAAACACCATATATTTT
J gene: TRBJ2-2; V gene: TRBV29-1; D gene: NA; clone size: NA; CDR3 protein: CSVGDSGIGELFF; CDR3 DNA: TGCAGCGTTGGGGACAGCGGGATCGGGGAGCTGTTTTTT
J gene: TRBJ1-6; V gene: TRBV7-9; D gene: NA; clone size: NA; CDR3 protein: CASSLYGGDSPLHF; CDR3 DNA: TGTGCCAGCAGCTTATACGGGGGTGATTCACCCCTCCACTTT
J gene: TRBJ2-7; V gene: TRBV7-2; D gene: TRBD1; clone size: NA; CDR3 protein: CANSLGGTGGAYEQYF; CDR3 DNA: TGTGCCAACAGCTTAGGCGGGACAGGGGGCGCCTACGAGCAGTACTTC
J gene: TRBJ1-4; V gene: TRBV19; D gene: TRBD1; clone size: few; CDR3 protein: CASSTPLTGGRNEKLFF; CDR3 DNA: TGTGCCAGTAGTACCCCCTTGACAGGGGGAAGGAATGAAAAACTGTTTTTT
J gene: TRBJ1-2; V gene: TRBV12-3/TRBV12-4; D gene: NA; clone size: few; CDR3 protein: CASSLALGVNYGYTF; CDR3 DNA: TGTGCCAGCAGTTTAGCGCTGGGCGTTAACTATGGCTACACCTTC
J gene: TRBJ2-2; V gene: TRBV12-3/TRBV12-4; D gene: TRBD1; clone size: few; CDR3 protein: CASNPGQGPTGELFF; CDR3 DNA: TGTGCCAGCAACCCGGGACAGGGCCCTACCGGGGAGCTGTTTTTT
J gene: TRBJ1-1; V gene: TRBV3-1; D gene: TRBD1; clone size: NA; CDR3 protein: CASSQRTGGLNTEAFF; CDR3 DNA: TGTGCCAGCAGCCAACGGACAGGGGGATTGAACACTGAAGCTTTCTTT
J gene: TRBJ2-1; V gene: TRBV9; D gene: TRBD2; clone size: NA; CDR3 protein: CASSAAGGSSYNEQFF; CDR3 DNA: TGTGCCAGCAGCGCAGCGGGGGGGAGCTCCTACAATGAGCAGTTCTTC
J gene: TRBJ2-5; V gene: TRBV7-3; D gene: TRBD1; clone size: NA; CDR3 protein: CASSSGKFTGGEGETQYF; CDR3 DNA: TGTGCCAGCAGCTCCGGAAAGTTTACAGGGGGCGAGGGAGAGACCCAGTACTTC
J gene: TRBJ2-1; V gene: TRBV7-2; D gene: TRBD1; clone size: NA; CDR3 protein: CASSLGGQHNEQFF; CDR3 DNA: TGTGCCAGCAGCTTAGGGGGACAGCACAATGAGCAGTTCTTC
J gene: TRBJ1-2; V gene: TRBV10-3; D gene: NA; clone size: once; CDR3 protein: CAINDGDSYGYTF; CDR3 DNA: TGTGCCATCAATGACGGAGACAGCTATGGCTACACCTTC
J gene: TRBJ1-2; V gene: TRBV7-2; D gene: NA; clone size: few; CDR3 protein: CASSLGVYRESGYTF; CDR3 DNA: TGTGCCAGCAGCTTAGGCGTTTATCGGGAATCTGGCTACACCTTC
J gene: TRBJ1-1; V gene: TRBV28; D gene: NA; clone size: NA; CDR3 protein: CASSPRQGTGEAFF; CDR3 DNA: TGTGCCAGCAGTCCCCGTCAAGGGACGGGTGAAGCTTTCTTT
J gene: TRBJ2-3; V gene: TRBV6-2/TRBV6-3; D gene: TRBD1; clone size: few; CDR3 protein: CASSYGDRTTDTQYF; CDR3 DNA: TGTGCCAGCAGTTATGGGGACAGGACCACAGATACGCAGTATTTT
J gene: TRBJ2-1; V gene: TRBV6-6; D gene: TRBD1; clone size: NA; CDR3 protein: CASSYRDRVNEQFF; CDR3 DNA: TGTGCCAGCAGTTACCGGGACAGGGTCAATGAGCAGTTCTTC
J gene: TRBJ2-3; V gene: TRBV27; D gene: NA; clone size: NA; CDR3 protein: CASENTGRTDTQYF; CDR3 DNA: TGTGCCAGCGAGAACACGGGTCGCACAGATACGCAGTATTTT
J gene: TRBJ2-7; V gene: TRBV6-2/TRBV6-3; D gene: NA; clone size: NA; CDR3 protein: CASRSPSEQYF; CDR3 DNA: TGTGCCAGCAGGTCACCATCGGAGCAGTACTTC
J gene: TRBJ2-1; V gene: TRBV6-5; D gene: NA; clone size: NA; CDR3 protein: CAGSYLASSYNEQFF; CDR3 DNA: TGTGCCGGCAGTTACTTGGCCAGCTCCTACAATGAGCAGTTCTTC
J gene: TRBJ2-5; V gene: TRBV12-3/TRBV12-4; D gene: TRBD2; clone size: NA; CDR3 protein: CASSYWTSLETQYF; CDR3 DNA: TGTGCCAGCAGCTACTGGACTAGCCTCGAGACCCAGTACTTC
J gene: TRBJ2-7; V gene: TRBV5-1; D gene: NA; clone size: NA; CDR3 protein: CASSDLNPPYEQYF; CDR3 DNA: TGCGCCAGCAGCGACCTAAACCCCCCCTACGAGCAGTACTTC